This entry describes one TCR beta chain. Its antigen remains unknown. Vbeta (60) and Jbeta (13) primers were used in the PCR. The method was immunoSEQ multiplex PCR; TCRdb's version includes in-frame clones alone and lacks a portion of them. The sample records hundreds of thousands of clones, 76% being singletons. These data come from a study of cytomegalovirus exposure and HLA in healthy donors. Whole-study results and caveats: A later analysis linked 16,951 TCR beta sequences to HLA alleles at 0.05 false discovery rate.

Source material: PBMCs. This sequence originates from a man aged 18 to 30 in good health and CMV-seronegative.

Written as DNA, the CDR3 is TGTGCCAGCAGCGGACAACCCACGCCTGGAAACACCATATATTTT. Protein sequence: CASSGQPTPGNTIYF. The chain has TRBV9 and TRBJ1-3; D is uncertain. Trimming removed 3 bases at V and 2 bases at J, with 12 bases between. The CDR3 is 15 amino acids. Germline CDR1 reads SGDLS; CDR2 reads YYNGEE. Full variable domain (missing parts from reference TRBV9 and TRBJ1-3): DSGVTQTPKHLITATGQRVTLRCSPRSGDLSVYWYQQSLDQGLQFLIQYYNGEERAKGNILERFSAQQFPDLHSELNLSSLELGDSALYFCASSGQPTPGNTIYFGEGSWLTVV.